These 10 T cell receptor beta chains share one sample of origin, sequenced in a study of beta chain features in type 1 diabetes. Study results and limitations: Across all four CD4+ subsets, people with type 1 diabetes showed modestly shorter TCRB CDR3s.

As every portion of the isolated RNA was reverse transcribed, the sequencing read expressed TCRB transcripts. Here immunoSEQ multiplex PCR was the method, and the copy in TCRdb shows in-frame clones only, minus some. The table lists some 270,000 clones, roughly 11% of them singletons. Their antigen targets remain unknown. The sample taken for sequencing was naive CD4+ T cells from blood. All receptors derive from a man between 25 and 39 years old with type 1 diabetes.

There are a few counts of this clone. This chain connects TRBV27 to TRBJ1-5, with D unresolved. V lost 5 bases and J 4 bases, leaving 6 bases between the germline ends. This CDR3 has 12 residues. The V gene's germline CDR1 is MNHEY and CDR2 SMNVEV (reference sequence). CDR3 nucleotide sequence: TGTGCCAGCAGTCCACGGAATCAGCCCCAGCATTTT. This encodes CASSPRNQPQHF.

This clone was detected a few times. The rearrangement links TRBV9 to TRBJ2-5; the match to TRBD2 covers 8 bases. The CDR3 runs 16 residues. J gave up 5 bases and V 4 bases, and 13 bases lay outside the gene matches. Looked up from germline, CDR1 is SGDLS and CDR2 is YYNGEE. The CDR3 is CASSPRQRGSWETQYF. The DNA for the CDR3 is TGTGCCAGCAGCCCTCGGCAGCGGGGGTCATGGGAGACCCAGTACTTC.

This rearrangement joins TRBV7-3 to TRBJ2-3; D gene uncertain. The V end was cut by 2 bases, the J end by 0 bases, with 3 bases between. Germline assignment: CDR1 SGHTA and CDR2 FQGTGA. This CDR3 is built from 13 residues. The chain's CDR3 is CASSLSSTDTQYF. In DNA, the CDR3 is TGTGCCAGCAGCTTATCTAGCACAGATACGCAGTATTTT.

The chain has TRBV18 and TRBJ2-7, with D perhaps matching TRBD2 (5 bases). CDR1 and CDR2 from the germline V gene are KGHSH and LQKENI. Between the trimmed V and J ends, which lost 5 bases and 0 bases, there was a span of 14 bases. This CDR3 is 15 amino acids long. The CDR3 here is CASSNSEASSYEQYF. As DNA, the CDR3 is TGTGCCAGCTCAAATTCGGAGGCTAGCTCCTACGAGCAGTACTTC.

In this sample, this clone turned up a few times. The chain employs TRBV28 and TRBJ2-1; 7 bases line up with TRBD2. The CDR3 has 14 residues. Germline V CDR1 and CDR2: MDHEN, SYDVKM. V was pared by 7 bases and J by 1 base, with 4 bases of the junction left unmatched. Written as DNA, the CDR3 is TGTGCCAGCAAAAAGGGAGGGTCCTACAATGAGCAGTTCTTC. It is translated as CASKKGGSYNEQFF.

V usage is TRBV6-6 and J usage is TRBJ2-4; 9 bases are a match to TRBD1. CDR3 length: 16 amino acids. Germline CDR1 MNHNY, CDR2 SVGAGI (reference sequence). V lost 2 bases to trimming and J lost 1 base; unmatched junction nucleotides: 3. This chain's CDR3 is CASSYRTGEAKNIQYF. CDR3 in DNA: TGTGCCAGCAGTTACCGGACAGGGGAGGCCAAAAACATTCAGTACTTC.

The sample holds a few counts of this clone. The same CDR3 can be traced to other DNA sequences in this sample. The rearrangement uses TRBV28 and TRBJ2-7; D is uncertain. Per germline, CDR1 MDHEN and CDR2 SYDVKM. The CDR3 is 12 residues long. Trimming left V 2 bases short and J 3 bases short, with 5 bases between. The CDR3 sequence: CASSLQNYEQYF. The CDR3 DNA sequence: TGTGCCAGCAGTTTACAGAACTACGAGCAGTACTTC. Combining the CDR3 with reference TRBV28 and TRBJ2-7 gives the whole variable domain DVKVTQSSRYLVKRTGEKVFLECVQDMDHENMFWYRQDPGLGLRLIYFSYDVKMKEKGDIPEGYSVSREKKERFSLILESASTNQTSMYLCASSLQNYEQYFGPGTRLTVT.

This clone was recorded a few times. The chain is built from TRBV10-3 and TRBJ2-3, with unresolved D. V lost 10 bases and J 1 base, leaving 12 bases between the germline ends. The CDR3 sequence is 13 residues long. The V gene's germline CDR1 is ENHRY and CDR2 SYGVKD. The CDR3 sequence is CATRNTGTDTQYF. Written as DNA, the CDR3 is TGTGCCACCCGAAATACAGGCACAGATACGCAGTATTTT.

Only a few counts were recorded for this clone. This chain uses TRBV5-6 with TRBJ1-4; maybe TRBD1 (6 bases). The CDR3 sequence is 14 residues long. Trimming removed 4 bases at V and 10 bases at J, with 17 bases between. Per germline, CDR1 SGHDT and CDR2 YYEEEE. The CDR3 coding sequence is TGTGCCAGCAGCCTGACAGGACCCGATCGAAAACTGTTTTTT. As protein: CASSLTGPDRKLFF.

The chain employs TRBV7-9 and TRBJ2-5, with 8 nucleotides matching TRBD2. V lost 0 bases, J lost 5 bases, and 8 bases stayed unmatched. Germline lookup yields CDR1 SEHNR and CDR2 FQNEAQ (reference sequence). The CDR3 runs to 16 residues. DNA of the CDR3: TGTGCCAGCAGCTTAGCTTGGGCTAGCGGGTTGGAGACCCAGTACTTC. Translated: CASSLAWASGLETQYF.